This T cell receptor beta chain was captured in a study of blood T cell repertoires in COVID-19. Germline-derived CDR1 and CDR2 are MDHEN and SYDVKM. The CDR3 loop spans 15 amino acids. The ends were cut back, 3 bases at V and 2 bases at J, with 11 bases in the middle. Assay used: immunoSEQ multiplex PCR; TCRdb lists only in-frame clones, some missing. Of about 70,000 clones in the sample, approximately 85% are singletons; the top ten hold 35%. What was sequenced was peripheral blood. V is TRBV28 and J is TRBJ1-5; D possibly corresponds to TRBD1 (5 bases). The sequence was collected from a woman older than 75 with active or convalescent COVID-19. The CDR3: CASSLGGSGNQPQHF. The CDR3 coding sequence is TGTGCCAGCAGTTTGGGGGGTTCGGGCAATCAGCCCCAGCATTTT. Looking up the rest from reference TRBV28 and TRBJ1-5 gives the full variable domain: DVKVTQSSRYLVKRTGEKVFLECVQDMDHENMFWYRQDPGLGLRLIYFSYDVKMKEKGDIPEGYSVSREKKERFSLILESASTNQTSMYLCASSLGGSGNQPQHFGDGTRLSIL.